The T cell receptor (beta chain) under discussion was sequenced for a study of identical twins. A single record per CDR3 protein comes from TCRdb applying MiXCR to the 5' RACE reads. The sample includes about 460,000 distinct CDR3 sequences, 11% to 15% of them seen just once. Only a few counts were recorded for this clonotype. Trimming removed 2 bases from V and 8 bases from J; junction bases left unmatched: 14. The V gene's germline CDR1 is SGHTA and CDR2 FQGNSA. The CDR3 runs 17 residues. These data were also reused for a study on yellow fever vaccine responses in identical twins.

The rearrangement uses TRBV7-2 and TRBJ2-1, with 8 bases lining up with TRBD1. This clonotype originated in a woman under 30 in good health. Input material: CD4+ T cells sorted from blood. The CDR3: CASSLTGGRFPNDEQFF. CDR3 nucleotides: TGTGCCAGCAGCTTAACAGGGGGAAGGTTTCCCAATGATGAGCAGTTCTTC.